Listed below are T cell receptor beta chains from one sample, sequenced in a study of blood T cell repertoires in COVID-19. Assay used: immunoSEQ multiplex PCR; TCRdb lists only in-frame clones, some missing. The repertoire holds around 250,000 clones, with approximately 88% as singletons. The sequenced sample was PBMCs or T cells enriched from blood (not recorded which). These receptors were collected from a middle-aged woman with acute COVID-19. Each CDR3 is given with its conserved first and last residue. D genes are given only for firm matches. Not every row has a clone size; where given, it reads once, few, many or a size class.

-,TRBJ2-6,-,TRBV2,TGTGCCAGCAGTGGGAGATCTGGGGCCAACGTCCTGACTTTC,CASSGRSGANVLTF
-,TRBJ1-2,-,TRBV27,TGTGCCAGCAGTCCCCTTTATGGCTACACCTTC,CASSPLYGYTF
once,TRBJ1-1,-,TRBV11-3,TGTGCCAGCAGCTTTGTCCCGTTGAACACTGAAGCTTTCTTT,CASSFVPLNTEAFF
few,TRBJ2-1,-,TRBV2,TGTGCCAGCAGCGGGACAAAAAACAATGAGCAGTTCTTC,CASSGTKNNEQFF
-,TRBJ1-1,-,TRBV7-3,TGTGCCAGCAGCTCAGCGCCTAGCGAGTTTGCGGACACTGAAGCTTTCTTT,CASSSAPSEFADTEAFF
-,TRBJ1-1,TRBD1,TRBV5-1,TGCGCCAGCAGCTCCAGGGGGCCACACACTGAAGCTTTCTTT,CASSSRGPHTEAFF
-,TRBJ2-2,TRBD2,TRBV19,TGTGCCAGTAGTACTCTAGCGGGAGGAGGCACCGGGGAGCTGTTTTTT,CASSTLAGGGTGELFF
-,TRBJ1-2,-,TRBV10-3,TGTGCCATCAGTGACTCGAGGAAGGTCTACTATGGCTACACCTTC,CAISDSRKVYYGYTF
-,TRBJ1-4,-,TRBV7-9,TGTGCCAGCAGCTTAGCGTCCCAGGGTGCAACTAATGAAAAACTGTTTTTT,CASSLASQGATNEKLFF
-,TRBJ2-1,TRBD1,TRBV11-3,TGTGCCAGCAGCCCCGGGACAGGTATCTCGCATGAGCAGTTCTTC,CASSPGTGISHEQFF
-,TRBJ1-6,TRBD1,TRBV7-9,TGTGCCAGCAGCCCCGGGACAGCGATTAATTCACCCCTCCACTTT,CASSPGTAINSPLHF
-,TRBJ1-6,-,TRBV28,TGTGCCAGCAGCTCGCCTCAGGAGGTCAAGCCCCTCCACTTT,CASSSPQEVKPLHF
-,TRBJ1-5,-,TRBV7-6,TGTGCCAGCAGCTTAGCGCCGGGACCAGGGGCCCAGCCCCAGCATTTT,CASSLAPGPGAQPQHF
-,TRBJ1-2,-,TRBV29-1,TGCAGCGTTGACAGGAACTATGGCTACACCTTC,CSVDRNYGYTF
once,TRBJ2-1,TRBD2,TRBV6-2/TRBV6-3,TGTGCCAGCAGTTACGTTGTTAGCGGGATAAGGAATGAGCAGTTCTTC,CASSYVVSGIRNEQFF
-,TRBJ2-7,TRBD1,TRBV2,TGTGCCAGCCGCTCGAGTATGGGACAGGGGCCCTACGAGCAGTACTTC,CASRSSMGQGPYEQYF
-,TRBJ1-2,TRBD1,TRBV7-8,TGTGCCAGCAGCTCGACTCGACAGGGGAACTATGGCTACACCTTC,CASSSTRQGNYGYTF
-,TRBJ2-2,-,TRBV16,TGTGCCAGCAGCCAATTCCGGGACTACACCGGGGAGCTGTTTTTT,CASSQFRDYTGELFF
-,TRBJ2-1,-,TRBV2,TGTGCCAGCAGGCCCTTTCAGGGTGAGCAGTTCTTC,CASRPFQGEQFF
-,TRBJ1-4,TRBD1,TRBV5-5,TGTGCCAGCAGCTTGGGGACGACAGGGCGAAATGAAAAACTGTTTTTT,CASSLGTTGRNEKLFF
few,TRBJ2-3,TRBD2,TRBV7-6,TGTGCCAGCAGCTCGGGACTAGCGGGAGTCGGCACAGATACGCAGTATTTT,CASSSGLAGVGTDTQYF
-,TRBJ2-3,-,TRBV11-2,TGTGCCAGCAGCTTAGAAGCGGGCACAGATACGCAGTATTTT,CASSLEAGTDTQYF
once,TRBJ2-7,-,TRBV4-1,TGCGCCAGCAGCCCCACGGGGGTCGAGCAGTACTTC,CASSPTGVEQYF
-,TRBJ1-2,-,TRBV13,TGTGCCAGCAGCTTAGGGGGGCGCAGGGGCTACACCTTC,CASSLGGRRGYTF
-,TRBJ2-7,-,TRBV7-9,TGTGCCAGCAGCCCTCCGGCGGTGGCCTACGAGCAGTACTTC,CASSPPAVAYEQYF
-,TRBJ1-4,-,TRBV5-1,TGCGCCAGCAGCTTGGGCCAGGGCGAAAAACTGTTTTTT,CASSLGQGEKLFF
few,TRBJ2-5,TRBD2,TRBV7-2,TGTGCCAGCAGACTAGCGGGAGGCTACGAGACCCAGTACTTC,CASRLAGGYETQYF
-,TRBJ1-1,TRBD1,TRBV5-8,TGTGCCAGCAGCTCGGACAGGGGGAAGGCTGAAGCTTTCTTT,CASSSDRGKAEAFF
-,TRBJ2-7,TRBD1,TRBV11-2,TGTGCCAGCAGCTCGCCACGGACAGGCTCCTACGAGCAGTACTTC,CASSSPRTGSYEQYF
-,TRBJ1-1,-,TRBV21-1,TGTGCCAGCAGCAAAGTGTTAAGGGGGCCGAACACTGAAGCTTTCTTT,CASSKVLRGPNTEAFF
-,TRBJ1-5,-,TRBV6-4,TGTGCCAGCAGTGACTCAGGGAGGAGTAGCCGGGGCAATCAGCCCCAGCATTTT,CASSDSGRSSRGNQPQHF
-,TRBJ2-1,-,TRBV7-8,TGTGCCAGCACACCACCCCAGCGGAGCTCCTACAATGAGCAGTTCTTC,CASTPPQRSSYNEQFF
-,TRBJ2-5,-,TRBV11-2,TGTGCCAGCAGCGTGACCGGCGGACGCCGGGGGGAGACCCAGTACTTC,CASSVTGGRRGETQYF
-,TRBJ2-3,-,TRBV7-2,TGTGCCAGCAGCCACGGGAGCGGACGCACAGATACGCAGTATTTT,CASSHGSGRTDTQYF
-,TRBJ1-1,-,TRBV6-6,TGTGCCAGCAGTTACTTGGAGGGAACGGGAGCTTTCTTT,CASSYLEGTGAFF
-,TRBJ1-2,-,TRBV2,TGTGCCAGCAGGGTTTGGTTCGGGGGGCACTATGGCTACACCTTC,CASRVWFGGHYGYTF
-,TRBJ1-2,TRBD1,TRBV11-2,TGTGCCAGCAGCTTAGGGGACAGGGTCACCTATGGCTACACCTTC,CASSLGDRVTYGYTF
-,TRBJ1-4,TRBD1,TRBV18,TGTGCCAGCTCACCAACAGGGGATGAAAAACTGTTTTTT,CASSPTGDEKLFF
-,TRBJ2-3,-,TRBV27,TGTGCCAGCAGTCTCCGCGGGGCCCGGCGAAGAGTCAGCACAGATACGCAGTATTTT,CASSLRGARRRVSTDTQYF
-,TRBJ1-1,-,TRBV5-8,TGTGCCAGCAGCTTGTCCCTAAGGGGGGGTGCAGCTTTCTTT,CASSLSLRGGAAFF
-,TRBJ1-5,-,TRBV27,TGTGCCAGCAGTTTATCACGGGTTGGCAATCAGCCCCAGCATTTT,CASSLSRVGNQPQHF
-,TRBJ2-3,-,TRBV10-3,TGTGCCATCAGTACTGCTAGACTAGATACGCAGTATTTT,CAISTARLDTQYF
once,TRBJ1-6,-,TRBV11-2,TGTGCCAGCAGCCCGGGGGTGAATTCACCCCTCCACTTT,CASSPGVNSPLHF
-,TRBJ2-1,TRBD1,TRBV6-5,TGTGCCAGCAGAAAAGGACAGGGGCGGATCAATGAGCAGTTCTTC,CASRKGQGRINEQFF
few,TRBJ1-2,TRBD1,TRBV6-6,TGTGCCAGCAGTCAACCCGGGACAGGGGGGGTTAACTATGGCTACACCTTC,CASSQPGTGGVNYGYTF
-,TRBJ2-7,TRBD2,TRBV7-9,TGTGCCAGCAGCCTAGCGGGGGGAGAAAGGAGCGAGCAGTACTTC,CASSLAGGERSEQYF
-,TRBJ2-5,TRBD2,TRBV27,TGTGCCAGCAGTTTTATGGCGGGAGATGTAGAGACCCAGTACTTC,CASSFMAGDVETQYF
-,TRBJ1-1,-,TRBV7-2,TGTGCCAGCAGCTTAGGAGGGGGCACTGAAGCTTTCTTT,CASSLGGGTEAFF